Listed below are T cell receptor beta chains from one sample, sequenced in a study of blood T cell repertoires in COVID-19. Measured with immunoSEQ multiplex PCR; TCRdb has only the in-frame clones, and not every one. The top ten clones hold approximately 1.1% of a sample with approximately 120,000 clones, approximately 90% of them seen once. The specimen was peripheral blood. These receptors all come from a human donor in a cohort sampled during active COVID-19. Each CDR3 is given with its conserved first and last residue. A D gene is named only where the DNA matches it firmly. Size is omitted from some rows. Given values are once, few, many or a class for expanded clones.

-,TRBJ1-1,few,TRBV7-9,CASSQGTEAFF,TGTGCCAGCAGCCAGGGAACTGAAGCTTTCTTT
-,TRBJ1-5,once,TRBV21-1,CASSNRQGNQPQHF,TGTGCCAGCAGCAATAGGCAGGGGAATCAGCCCCAGCATTTT
-,TRBJ1-3,-,TRBV19,CASSMLGGSGNTIYF,TGTGCCAGTAGTATGTTGGGGGGCTCTGGAAACACCATATATTTT
TRBD1,TRBJ1-6,few,TRBV7-3,CASSLTGQGAPPGSSPLHF,TGTGCCAGCAGCTTAACAGGACAGGGGGCGCCCCCCGGGAGTTCACCCCTCCACTTT
-,TRBJ1-2,-,TRBV19,CARNKNYGYTF,TGTGCCAGGAACAAAAACTATGGCTACACCTTC
-,TRBJ1-5,-,TRBV28,CASSSQGPGQPQHF,TGTGCCAGCAGTTCACAGGGACCGGGTCAGCCCCAGCATTTT
TRBD1,TRBJ2-5,once,TRBV18,CASWGQGAPETQYF,TGTGCCAGCTGGGGACAGGGGGCCCCAGAGACCCAGTACTTC
TRBD1,TRBJ2-2,-,TRBV15,CATSRSGTGTPGELFF,TGTGCCACCAGCAGATCCGGGACAGGGACCCCCGGGGAGCTGTTTTTT
TRBD2,TRBJ2-2,once,TRBV13,CASSLALAGEQAGELFF,TGTGCCAGCAGCTTAGCCCTAGCGGGAGAGCAGGCCGGGGAGCTGTTTTTT
-,TRBJ1-1,-,TRBV11-3,CASSLARGLDTEAFF,TGTGCCAGCAGCTTAGCTCGGGGGTTGGACACTGAAGCTTTCTTT
TRBD1,TRBJ2-2,-,TRBV9,CASSVDGTARTGGGELFF,TGTGCCAGCAGCGTAGACGGGACAGCCAGGACAGGGGGCGGGGAGCTGTTTTTT
-,TRBJ2-1,-,TRBV2,CASSSGRLISYNEQFF,TGTGCCAGCAGTTCCGGGAGACTTATCTCCTACAATGAGCAGTTCTTC
TRBD1,TRBJ2-3,-,TRBV19,CASSIGKGTGASTDTQYF,TGTGCCAGTAGTATAGGCAAGGGGACAGGGGCAAGTACAGATACGCAGTATTTT
TRBD1,TRBJ1-1,-,TRBV7-9,CASSLDPGTDNTEAFF,TGTGCCAGCAGCTTAGACCCCGGGACAGACAACACTGAAGCTTTCTTT
-,TRBJ2-7,-,TRBV28,CASSLGGVYSNEQYF,TGTGCCAGCAGTTTAGGGGGCGTCTACTCCAACGAGCAGTACTTC
-,TRBJ2-1,-,TRBV10-3,CAITQGLIGNEQFF,TGTGCCATCACACAGGGTTTGATTGGTAATGAGCAGTTCTTC
-,TRBJ2-3,-,TRBV5-1,CASRDRDFTDTQYF,TGCGCCAGCAGGGACCGGGACTTCACAGATACGCAGTATTTT
-,TRBJ2-3,-,TRBV28,CASSLAGRSTDTQYF,TGTGCCAGCAGTTTAGCGGGAAGGTCCACAGATACGCAGTATTTT
TRBD2,TRBJ2-7,-,TRBV28,CASRRGASGMVYEQYF,TGTGCCAGCAGACGAGGCGCTAGCGGGATGGTGTACGAGCAGTACTTC
-,TRBJ2-1,-,TRBV5-1,CASSLNPRGINEQFF,TGCGCCAGCAGCCTGAACCCTCGGGGGATCAATGAGCAGTTCTTC
TRBD2,TRBJ2-3,-,TRBV7-3,CASSLAGGSTDTQYF,TGTGCCAGCAGCCTAGCGGGGGGGAGCACAGATACGCAGTATTTT
TRBD2,TRBJ2-7,-,TRBV7-2,CASSPSMALAGEQYF,TGTGCCAGCAGCCCCTCCATGGCACTAGCGGGAGAGCAGTACTTC
TRBD2,TRBJ2-7,once,TRBV5-1,CASSFRWAGGAPYEQYF,TGCGCCAGCAGCTTCCGGTGGGCGGGAGGGGCCCCCTACGAGCAGTACTTC
-,TRBJ2-3,-,TRBV7-6,CASSLGRGLAGDTQYF,TGTGCCAGCAGCTTAGGGAGGGGGCTAGCAGGAGATACGCAGTATTTT
-,TRBJ2-1,-,TRBV7-9,CASSLRRGVTYNEQFF,TGTGCCAGCAGCTTACGGAGGGGAGTTACCTACAATGAGCAGTTCTTC
TRBD1,TRBJ1-2,-,TRBV11-2,CASSPRTGRYGYTF,TGTGCCAGCAGCCCACGGACAGGGCGGTATGGCTACACCTTC
TRBD1,TRBJ2-1,once,TRBV27,CASSSLRAGGRGLVQFF,TGTGCCAGCAGTTCGTTAAGGGCAGGGGGCCGAGGATTGGTGCAGTTCTTC
-,TRBJ1-1,-,TRBV5-6,CASSWVATRGGKYTEAFF,TGTGCCAGCAGCTGGGTCGCAACAAGGGGAGGAAAGTACACTGAAGCTTTCTTT
-,TRBJ1-5,-,TRBV24-1,CATNGGDSNQPQHF,TGTGCCACCAACGGGGGTGACAGCAATCAGCCCCAGCATTTT
-,TRBJ1-1,-,TRBV6-2/TRBV6-3,CASSRVNTEAFF,TGTGCCAGCAGTAGAGTGAACACTGAAGCTTTCTTT
-,TRBJ2-5,once,TRBV5-1,CASSLAGLQETQYF,TGCGCCAGCAGCTTGGCGGGGTTACAAGAGACCCAGTACTTC
-,TRBJ1-5,-,TRBV5-6,CASSLSVQGTIVGPQHF,TGTGCCAGCAGCCTCTCGGTCCAGGGTACGATTGTGGGGCCCCAGCATTTT
TRBD2,TRBJ2-5,-,TRBV10-3,CAISEVDSGGQETQYF,TGTGCCATCAGTGAGGTGGATAGCGGGGGGCAAGAGACCCAGTACTTC
TRBD1,TRBJ2-2,-,TRBV7-2,CASSPRTGANTGELFF,TGTGCCAGCAGCCCCAGGACAGGGGCGAACACCGGGGAGCTGTTTTTT
TRBD1,TRBJ1-4,once,TRBV5-1,CASSRTGTGSTPAFF,TGCGCCAGCAGCCGAACCGGGACAGGCTCCACCCCGGCGTTTTTT
-,TRBJ1-3,-,TRBV28,CASSFSGFSGNTIYF,TGTGCCAGCAGTTTTTCAGGATTCTCTGGAAACACCATATATTTT